Listed here are 8 T cell receptor beta chains from one sample, sequenced in a study of cytomegalovirus exposure and HLA in healthy donors (dated by TCRdb to 2016 to 2017). Libraries were constructed by the immunoSEQ multiplex PCR assay. For the multiplex PCR, a mixture combining 60 forward primers for TCR Vbeta segments and 13 reverse primers for TCR Jbeta segments was used. Not all clones reach the TCRdb copy of this immuneACCESS table, which keeps in-frame sequences only. Checked studies attribute under half of the gap to unresolved V genes and leave the rest unexplained. The sample yields more than 95,000 clones; about 80% were counted once. Clones ranked in the top ten supply under 2% of the sample. The sequencing sample was made of PBMCs. The receptors were sampled from a woman aged 40 to 50 in good health and CMV-seronegative.

The V gene is TRBV2, the J gene TRBJ2-7; TRBD2 agrees at 14 bases. This CDR3 has 15 amino acids. Germline CDR1 and CDR2: SNHLY and FYNNEI. V shed 10 bases, J shed 1 base, and the junction held 6 bases outside the gene matches. The chain's CDR3 is CATVGLAGGSYEQYF. CDR3 sequence (DNA): TGTGCCACTGTCGGACTAGCGGGAGGTTCCTACGAGCAGTACTTC.

Notes on this clone: A junction boundary mismatches the germline segment, possibly from a read error. This chain connects TRBV7-7 to TRBJ2-1; D is uncertain. CDR1 and CDR2 from the germline V gene are SSHAT and FNYEAQ (reference sequence). This CDR3 spans 13 amino acids. The CDR3, as DNA: TGTGCTAGCAGCCTCGGGTTTCTAAATGAGCAGTTCTTC. It encodes CASSLGFLNEQFF.

This chain uses TRBV27 with TRBJ2-5, with TRBD2 identical over 13 bases. CDR1 MNHEY and CDR2 SMNVEV come from the germline V gene (reference sequence). The CDR3 consists of 18 residues. Trimming cost V 4 bases and J 1 base; bases outside gene matches: 9. Here the CDR3 reads CASSSGTSGMGFQETQYF. The CDR3 bases are TGTGCCAGCAGTTCAGGGACTAGCGGGATGGGGTTCCAAGAGACCCAGTACTTC.

The J gene is TRBJ2-3, the V gene TRBV11-2, with D perhaps TRBD2 (5 bases). Per germline, CDR1 SGHAT and CDR2 FQNNGV. CDR3 length: 14 residues. V shed 4 bases and J shed 3 bases, with 11 bases lying between them. CDR3 in amino acids: CASSSDPGTDTQYF. CDR3 DNA: TGTGCCAGCAGCTCGGACCCGGGAACAGATACGCAGTATTTT.

V and J are TRBV7-2 and TRBJ1-2; D ambiguous. The CDR3 is made up of 12 amino acids. CDR1 is SGHTA, CDR2 FQGNSA, per germline. Trimming left V 2 bases short and J 9 bases short, with 10 bases between. Here the CDR3 reads CASSLSSLSYTF. Here the CDR3 DNA reads TGTGCCAGCAGCTTATCGAGTCTTAGCTACACCTTC.

Only a few counts were recorded for this clone. The chain couples TRBV7-9 to TRBJ2-1, with a weak D call TRBD1 (5 bases). The germline V and J ends were trimmed by 1 base and 10 bases, with 17 bases remaining between them. In germline, CDR1 is SEHNR, CDR2 FQNEAQ (reference sequence). The CDR3 consists of 15 residues. The CDR3 DNA sequence: TGTGCCAGCAGCTTAGAGGCCCTCGCAGGGTACGAGCAGTTCTTC. Its protein product is CASSLEALAGYEQFF.

This CDR3 reads CASSGRDRTDTQYF. The CDR3, as DNA: TGTGCCAGCAGCGGACGGGACAGGACAGATACGCAGTATTTT. The chain carries TRBV9 and TRBJ2-3; 8 bases are shared with TRBD1. Per germline, CDR1 SGDLS and CDR2 YYNGEE. This CDR3 comprises 14 residues. The trim removed 3 bases at V and 3 bases at J, leaving 3 bases unmatched.

The rearrangement joins TRBV28 to TRBJ1-2; the match to TRBD1 covers 7 bases. Germline lookup yields CDR1 MDHEN and CDR2 SYDVKM. The CDR3 is 14 residues long. V was pared by 0 bases and J by 4 bases, with 2 bases of the junction left unmatched. CDR3 loop: CASSLWTGSYGYTF. CDR3 in DNA: TGTGCCAGCAGTTTATGGACAGGGAGCTATGGCTACACCTTC.